What follows are 18 T cell receptor beta chains derived from one specimen sequenced in a study of OX40 agonist ivuxolimab in advanced cancers. Clones were read by immunoSEQ multiplex PCR, and TCRdb kept only the in-frame ones, dropping some. Here the sample spans about 41,000 clones, 89% being singletons. Here the sequenced sample was CD4+ or CD8+ T cells sorted from blood, taken in a trial of the OX40 agonist ivuxolimab. The receptors were gathered from an adult with an advanced solid tumor such as melanoma, head and neck, liver or kidney cancer.

The J gene is TRBJ1-3, the V gene TRBV5-1; no clear D gene. CDR1 SGHRS and CDR2 YFSETQ come from the germline V gene. The CDR3 is 13 amino acids. V was shortened by 4 bases and J by 5 bases, with 10 bases between the two germline ends. The CDR3 loop is CASSDDVRNTIYF. The CDR3 DNA is TGCGCCAGCAGCGATGACGTCCGAAACACCATATATTTT.

V and J are TRBV7-2 and TRBJ2-3; the match to TRBD1 covers 7 bases. V was clipped by 6 bases and J by 3 bases; unmatched bases: 12. Germline assignment: CDR1 SGHTA and CDR2 FQGNSA. CDR3 length: 16 amino acids. The CDR3 region is CASRSRRGPGTDTQYF. The CDR3 DNA reads as TGTGCCAGCAGGTCTAGAAGGGGGCCGGGTACAGATACGCAGTATTTT.

The J gene is TRBJ1-2, the V gene TRBV7-9; TRBD1 matches 9 bases. V shed 5 bases and J 8 bases; nucleotides not matched to a gene: 15. This CDR3 contains 16 residues. Germline loops: CDR1 SEHNR, CDR2 FQNEAQ (reference sequence). The CDR3 loop is CASSPGTGPVSGGYTF. The DNA for the CDR3 is TGTGCCAGCAGCCCAGGGACAGGGCCCGTATCAGGCGGCTACACCTTC.

The chain links TRBV9 to TRBJ1-1, with no clear D. The CDR3 is 15 amino acids. From germline, CDR1 is SGDLS and CDR2 YYNGEE. Trimming cost V 3 bases and J 3 bases, with 15 bases left between them. The DNA of the CDR3 is TGTGCCAGCAGCGCCTCCGGGATAACCCACACTGAAGCTTTCTTT. Residues: CASSASGITHTEAFF.

The chain links TRBV12-5 to TRBJ2-6, with 10 bases aligning to TRBD1. V was clipped by 5 bases and J by 0 bases; unmatched bases: 4. This CDR3 region has 17 residues. The germline gives CDR1 LGHNT, CDR2 FRNRAP. CDR3 in amino acids: CASGAGQGFSGANVLTF. The DNA for the CDR3 is TGTGCTAGTGGTGCGGGACAGGGGTTCTCTGGGGCCAACGTCCTGACTTTC.

This rearrangement joins TRBV19 to TRBJ1-4; weak D call: TRBD1 (6 bases). The CDR3 contains 16 residues. Trimming removed 7 bases from V and 1 base from J, with 16 bases in between. Germline CDR1 and CDR2: LNHDA and SQIVND (reference sequence). CDR3 bases: TGTGCCAGTACCCCTACAGGGTTTCGAACTAATGAAAAACTGTTTTTT. Residues: CASTPTGFRTNEKLFF.

The chain couples TRBV6-1 to TRBJ1-2; D gene unclear. Germline CDR1 reads MNHNS; CDR2 reads SASEGT. CDR3 size: 16 residues. Trimming left V 1 base short and J 2 bases short, with 14 bases between. The CDR3 reads CASSEGGAGANYGYTF. CDR3 DNA: TGTGCCAGCAGTGAAGGGGGAGCGGGCGCGAACTATGGCTACACCTTC.

The rearrangement joins TRBV11-3 to TRBJ1-2; 7 nucleotides align to TRBD1. The CDR3 runs to 13 residues. V was pared by 6 bases and J by 4 bases, with 5 bases of the junction left unmatched. Germline V lookup: CDR1 SGHNT, CDR2 YENEEA. The CDR3 DNA follows: TGTGCCAGCAGTTCCCGGGACAGCTATGGCTACACCTTC. Its translation is CASSSRDSYGYTF.

V usage is TRBV11-3 and J usage is TRBJ2-7; TRBD1 might be the D (6 bases). The CDR3 spans 14 residues. Looked up from germline, CDR1 is SGHNT and CDR2 is YENEEA. V lost 8 bases, J lost 0 bases, and 14 bases lay in between. Here the CDR3 DNA reads TGTGCCAGCGGACAGACTGCGGTCTCCTACGAGCAGTACTTC. Amino acid sequence: CASGQTAVSYEQYF.

This rearrangement joins TRBV11-3 to TRBJ2-1; D call uncertain. The CDR3 runs to 13 residues. Germline values: CDR1 SGHNT, CDR2 YENEEA. Trimming took off 1 base at V and 8 bases at J, with 9 bases between the two ends. This chain's CDR3 is CASSLVHRDEQFF. The CDR3 nucleotides read TGTGCCAGCAGCTTAGTTCACCGGGATGAGCAGTTCTTC.

This sequence joins TRBV4-2 and TRBJ2-7; no definite D call. Germline CDR1 LGHNA, CDR2 YNFKEQ. V lost 1 base and J 7 bases, leaving 5 bases between the germline ends. This CDR3 region has 11 residues. CDR3 sequence (DNA): TGTGCCAGCAGCCAAGGCTGGGAGCAGTACTTC. Translation: CASSQGWEQYF.

The V and J genes are TRBV27 and TRBJ1-2, with unresolved D. Trimming removed 6 bases at V and 3 bases at J, with 14 bases between. Germline-derived CDR1 and CDR2 are MNHEY and SMNVEV (reference sequence). The CDR3 has 14 residues. CDR3 nucleotides: TGTGCCAGCAGCCGGACCGCTACTGACTATGGCTACACCTTC. This encodes CASSRTATDYGYTF.

The V gene is TRBV11-2, the J gene TRBJ2-7, with TRBD2 matching 12 bases. The V gene end was trimmed by 4 bases and the J gene end by 0 bases; junction bases not matched to a gene: 7. The CDR3 has 17 residues. CDR1 SGHAT and CDR2 FQNNGV come from the germline V gene. The CDR3 region is CASSWSSGGASSYEQYF. CDR3 coding DNA: TGTGCCAGCAGCTGGTCTAGCGGGGGGGCGAGCTCCTACGAGCAGTACTTC.

The chain uses TRBV14 and TRBJ2-1, with 16 bases lining up with TRBD2. Germline trimming cut 4 bases from V and 10 bases from J; bases unmatched to any gene: 4. This CDR3 has 15 residues. Germline V lookup: CDR1 SGHDN, CDR2 FVKESK. This CDR3 reads CASSPGLAGGHEQFF. The CDR3 DNA reads TGTGCCAGCAGCCCGGGACTAGCGGGGGGGCACGAGCAGTTCTTC.

The V and J genes are TRBV7-2 and TRBJ2-2; tentatively, D is TRBD1 or TRBD2 (5 bases each). Trimming pared 5 bases from V and 3 bases from J, leaving 13 bases between. CDR1 is SGHTA and CDR2 is FQGNSA in the germline V gene. The CDR3 loop spans 15 amino acids. This CDR3 is CASSTRGVDTGELFF. CDR3 DNA sequence: TGTGCCAGCAGCACTAGAGGGGTGGACACCGGGGAGCTGTTTTTT.

Here the CDR3 DNA reads TGTGCCAGCAGCCCCTGGGGGGGCCAAAACTATGGCTACACCTTC. It translates to CASSPWGGQNYGYTF. The rearrangement links TRBV27 to TRBJ1-2; maybe TRBD1 (6 bases). This CDR3 spans 15 amino acids. Trimming shortened V by 6 bases and J by 2 bases, and 16 bases separated the two germline ends. Per germline, CDR1 MNHEY and CDR2 SMNVEV (reference sequence).

The V gene is TRBV6-6, the J gene TRBJ2-7; 10 nucleotides match TRBD1. This CDR3 has 15 amino acids. Unmatched junction bases numbered 6, after V lost 2 bases and J lost 5 bases. Germline V gene lookup returns CDR1 MNHNY and CDR2 SVGAGI (reference sequence). In nucleotides, the CDR3 is TGTGCCAGCAGTTACGGGGGACAGGGGCCCAACGAGCAGTACTTC. This encodes CASSYGGQGPNEQYF.

The CDR3 DNA reads TGTGCCAGCAGCTCGGGTCAGGCAAACACTGAAGCTTTCTTT. It is translated as CASSSGQANTEAFF. The chain is built from TRBV11-3 and TRBJ1-1; D not resolved. V gave up 4 bases and J gave up 2 bases, with 11 bases separating them. This CDR3 comprises 14 residues. CDR1 and CDR2 from the germline V gene are SGHNT and YENEEA.